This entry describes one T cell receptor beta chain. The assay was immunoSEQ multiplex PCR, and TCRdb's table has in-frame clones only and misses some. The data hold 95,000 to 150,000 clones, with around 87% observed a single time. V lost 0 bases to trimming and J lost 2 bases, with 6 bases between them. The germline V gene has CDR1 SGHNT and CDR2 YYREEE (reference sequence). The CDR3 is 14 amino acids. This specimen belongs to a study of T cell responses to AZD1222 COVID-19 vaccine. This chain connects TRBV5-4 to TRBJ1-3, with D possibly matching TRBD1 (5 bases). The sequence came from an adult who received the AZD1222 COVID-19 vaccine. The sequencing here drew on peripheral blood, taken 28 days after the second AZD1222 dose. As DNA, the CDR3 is TGTGCCAGCAGCTTGGAGGGGACTGGAAACACCATATATTTT. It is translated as CASSLEGTGNTIYF. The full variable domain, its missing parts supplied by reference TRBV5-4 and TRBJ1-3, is ETGVTQSPTHLIKTRGQQVTLRCSSQSGHNTVSWYQQALGQGPQFIFQYYREEENGRGNFPPRFSGLQFPNYSSELNVNALELDDSALYLCASSLEGTGNTIYFGEGSWLTVV.